The clone carrying this TCR beta chain was seen only a few times. The target antigen is unknown. PCR used 60 Vbeta primers and 13 Jbeta primers. In the original analysis: Per a later analysis, the number of unique TCR beta chains was about 80 million, of which 9 million to 12 million were shared. TCRdb's table, derived via immunoSEQ multiplex PCR, lists solely in-frame clones and lacks some. Clone size and the V and J calls come from that table; the DNA yielded D and trimming. This table holds around 120,000 clones, more than 80% found once. The data stem from a study of cytomegalovirus exposure and HLA in healthy donors. Study conclusions and caveats: Likely technical artifact: a cluster of highly shared sequence variants. It was only CMV serostatus that was available as immune exposure information. In a later analysis, at a false discovery rate of 0.05, 16,951 TCR beta sequences matched HLA alleles.

The CDR3 runs 15 residues. CDR1 and CDR2 (germline): MDHEN, SYDVKM. J was trimmed by 4 bases and V by 2 bases; bases with no gene match: 8. The TCR comes from a male donor in good health and CMV-seronegative. The chain links TRBV28 to TRBJ2-7; TRBD2 matches at 7 bases. Sequenced input: PBMCs. The CDR3 DNA reads as TGTGCCAGCAGTTTAAGGAGCGGGGTAGTTTACGAGCAGTACTTC. Residues: CASSLRSGVVYEQYF.